Sequencing of this T cell receptor (beta chain) was carried out in a study of technical replicates of blood from several donors. The table came from immunoSEQ multiplex PCR; TCRdb's copy has only in-frame clones and leaves some out. Among fewer than 12,000 clones, about 94% were seen once, and the ten largest hold 5.5% to 9%. Germline V lookup: CDR1 MNHEY, CDR2 SMNVEV (reference sequence). The CDR3 sequence is 15 residues long. V lost 3 bases and J lost 4; bases outside the gene matches: 6. The V gene is TRBV27, the J gene TRBJ1-5; 7 bases map to TRBD1. The receptor's source is a human donor in good health. Sequenced material: PBMCs. For the CDR3, the DNA is TGTGCCAGCAGTTTCGGGACAGACCCGAATCAGCCCCAGCATTTT. Its protein is CASSFGTDPNQPQHF.